This T cell receptor beta chain was retrieved from a study of CD8+ T cells in alopecia areata. At the level of the study: Patients in the treated group were given tofacitinib by mouth, 5 to 10 mg twice a day.

General study findings and limits: Many expanded lesional clones persisted in scalp and blood during tofacitinib treatment. Treatment with tofacitinib significantly lowered scalp clonality and reduced expanded CD8+ clones among the top 100.

Treatment in this sample: oral pan-JAK inhibitor, 5-10 mg twice daily. Sorting from PBMCs produced CD4+ and CD8+ T cells. In the case of this clone: The antigen remains unidentified.

RNA, once extracted, was reverse transcribed into cDNA for use as the sequencing template. Some clones are missing from TCRdb's copy, which holds only in-frame ones; the method was immunoSEQ multiplex PCR. The sample contains 200,000 to 250,000 clones, around 43% of which appear only once. This CDR3 contains 16 residues. V was shortened by 5 bases and J by 5 bases, with 21 bases between the two germline ends. The germline V gene encodes CDR1 PRHDT and CDR2 FYEKMQ (reference sequence). Sequencing was performed on CD4+ T cells sorted from blood, taken at roughly week 36, from a patient treated with tofacitinib. The chain is built from TRBV13 and TRBJ1-1, with D unresolved. The source of this sequence is a human donor with alopecia areata. CDR3 sequence: CASSPALGRVGTEAFF. Here the CDR3 DNA reads TGTGCCAGCAGCCCGGCTTTAGGGCGAGTAGGAACTGAAGCTTTCTTT.